The clone carrying this T cell receptor beta chain was recorded a few times. Its antigen is not known. The entry originates in a study of CD8 T cells in ankylosing spondylitis. CDR1 and CDR2 (germline): SGHTA, FQGNSA. The CDR3 is made up of 16 amino acids. V was pared by 5 bases and J by 13 bases, with 18 bases of the junction left unmatched. Study-wide results and limits: Disease-linked clones were CD8+ and relatively rare in peripheral blood. Reports say disease-linked clones showed up significantly more in matched ankylosing spondylitis synovial fluid. Characteristic of ankylosing spondylitis blood, it appeared, was a TCR beta motif comprising fewer than 10 highly homologous variants.

TCR beta libraries were made by quantitative 5'-RACE with molecular barcodes. TCRdb itself ran the 5' RACE reads through MiXCR, one entry per CDR3 protein. Of about 340,000 distinct CDR3 sequences listed, 14% to 15% are singletons. The source of this sequence is a male donor with ankylosing spondylitis or in good health (not recorded which). This chain uses TRBV7-2 with TRBJ2-1; TRBD2 matches at 9 bases. The sequenced sample consisted of blood, either unsorted or a sorted T cell fraction (not recorded which). The CDR3 spells CASSPLVSGGATSQFF. The CDR3 DNA reads TGTGCCAGCAGCCCTCTCGTTAGCGGGGGCGCTACTTCTCAGTTCTTC.